The rows below give T cell receptor beta chains drawn from one sample of a study of tumor-infiltrating lymphocytes in primary liver carcinoma. In TCRdb, the multiplex PCR reads were re-called with MiXCR into one record per CDR3 protein. This sample has under 130,000 distinct CDR3 sequences, with roughly 80% found just once. Sequencing was performed on liver tumor tissue from sampling region 3. The receptors here all came from a man aged 35 to 55 with primary liver carcinoma and hepatitis B virus infection. CDR3s include the opening cysteine and the closing phenylalanine or tryptophan. D genes are given only for firm matches. Clone size is not always given. Where it is, it says once, few, many or a class for expanded clones.

NA NA TRBJ2-2 TRBV4-3 CASSQAPSGQNTRELFF TGCGCCAGCAGCCAAGCCCCAAGCGGGCAGAACACCAGGGAGCTGTTTTTT
NA NA TRBJ2-1 TRBV10-2 CANSGGGEQFF TGCGCCAACAGTGGGGGAGGAGAGCAGTTCTTC
NA NA TRBJ1-1 TRBV6-6 CASRKHGAADTEAFF TGTGCCAGCAGGAAACACGGGGCCGCAGACACCGAAGCTTTCTTT
NA NA TRBJ1-5 TRBV11-2 CTSSSSIDQPHHF TGTACCAGCAGCTCATCAATCGATCAGCCCCACCATTTT
NA NA TRBJ2-3 TRBV6-1 CASTAQRAASTDMQYF TGTGCCAGCACCGCCCAGCGTGCGGCTAGCACAGATATGCAGTATTTT
NA NA TRBJ2-4 TRBV11-1 CANTFPGNSRTKNIKYF TGTGCCAACACCTTTCCCGGGAATAGCAGGACCAAAAACATTAAGTACTTC
once TRBD2 TRBJ2-1 TRBV29-1 CSVQAGNSYNDQFF TGCAGTGTCCAAGCGGGAAACTCCTACAATGACCAGTTCTTC
NA NA TRBJ2-7 TRBV28 CASSPLGYAGSEQCF TGTGCCAGCAGTCCGCTCGGATATGCCGGCAGCGAGCAGTGCTTC
NA NA TRBJ2-5 TRBV4-2 CASSQGLGSVETHYF TGTGCCAGCAGCCAAGGCCTGGGATCGGTGGAGACCCACTACTTC
few NA TRBJ2-5 TRBV7-7 CASSQGVGETQYF TGTGCCAGCAGCCAAGGGGTCGGGGAGACCCAGTACTTC
NA NA TRBJ1-1 TRBV19 CASRYEFRGRTEAFF TGTGCCAGTAGATATGAGTTTAGGGGTCGCACTGAAGCCTTCTTT
NA NA TRBJ2-6 TRBV11-2 CANSMGGDWGISLTGANVLTF TGTGCCAACAGCATGGGGGGAGACTGGGGCATTTCCCTCACTGGGGCCAACGTCCTGACTTTC
once NA TRBJ2-7 TRBV7-9 CASSQRQSGQYF TGTGCCAGCAGCCAGAGACAGAGTGGGCAGTACTTC
NA TRBD1 TRBJ1-1 TRBV29-1 CSVEGQGVPVTFF TGCAGCGTTGAAGGACAGGGAGTCCCTGTAACTTTCTTT
NA NA TRBJ2-6 TRBV6-5 CASTFTGFPGANVLTF TGTGCCAGCACTTTTACAGGGTTTCCCGGGGCCAACGTCCTGACTTTC
once NA TRBJ2-7 TRBV6-2/TRBV6-3 CASSLRNSAREQYF TGTGCCAGCAGCCTCCGGAACAGTGCCCGCGAGCAGTACTTC
NA NA TRBJ2-4 TRBV5-5 CASSRDQGHIQYF TGTGCCAGCAGCAGGGATCAAGGGCACATTCAGTACTTC
many TRBD2 TRBJ2-1 TRBV30 CAWTRSLAGYEQFF TGTGCCTGGACCCGGTCCCTAGCGGGTTATGAGCAGTTCTTC
NA TRBD2 TRBJ2-3 TRBV11-2 CACSRSPGLAGERTDTQFF TGTGCCTGCAGCCGATCGCCGGGACTAGCGGGAGAGAGGACAGATACGCAGTTTTTT
NA TRBD1 TRBJ2-7 TRBV29-1 CSVRQGASCEQYF TGCAGCGTTAGACAGGGGGCGTCGTGCGAGCAATACTTC
once TRBD1 TRBJ2-3 TRBV29-1 CRVVGPGTGFDRDTQYF TGCAGAGTTGTGGGGCCCGGGACAGGCTTTGACAGAGATACGCAGTATTTT
NA TRBD2 TRBJ2-1 TRBV4-1 CASIQELTSGQSEQFF TGCGCCAGCATCCAAGAGCTGACTAGCGGCCAAAGTGAGCAGTTCTTC
NA NA TRBJ2-1 TRBV11-3 CASSLGGGNGEHFF TGTGCCAGCAGCTTGGGAGGTGGAAATGGTGAGCATTTCTTC
NA NA TRBJ1-5 TRBV11-3 CAISLDLWAAQPQHF TGTGCCATCAGCTTAGATCTGTGGGCGGCTCAGCCCCAGCATTTT
NA NA TRBJ2-1 TRBV11-3 CASSLRVSENELFF TGTGCCAGCAGCTTACGGGTCAGCGAGAATGAACTGTTCTTC
many TRBD2 TRBJ2-1 TRBV5-4 CASTRTSEYNEQFF TGTGCCAGCACCCGGACTAGCGAATACAATGAGCAGTTCTTC
NA NA TRBJ2-2 TRBV7-9 CASSLVLQGCTGELLF TGTGCCAGCAGCTTAGTTCTTCAGGGTTGTACCGGGGAGCTGCTTTTT
NA NA TRBJ2-5 TRBV29-1 CSVVGDGQETHYF TGCAGCGTCGTAGGAGATGGGCAAGAGACCCATTACTTC
NA NA TRBJ2-2 TRBV4-1 CASSQGATRNSVELFF TGCGCCAGCAGCCAAGGAGCGACAAGGAACAGCGTGGAGCTGTTTTTT
NA NA TRBJ2-1 TRBV11-1 CASSFHGPLDNEQFF TGTGCCAGTAGTTTCCATGGACCGCTGGACAATGAGCAGTTCTTC